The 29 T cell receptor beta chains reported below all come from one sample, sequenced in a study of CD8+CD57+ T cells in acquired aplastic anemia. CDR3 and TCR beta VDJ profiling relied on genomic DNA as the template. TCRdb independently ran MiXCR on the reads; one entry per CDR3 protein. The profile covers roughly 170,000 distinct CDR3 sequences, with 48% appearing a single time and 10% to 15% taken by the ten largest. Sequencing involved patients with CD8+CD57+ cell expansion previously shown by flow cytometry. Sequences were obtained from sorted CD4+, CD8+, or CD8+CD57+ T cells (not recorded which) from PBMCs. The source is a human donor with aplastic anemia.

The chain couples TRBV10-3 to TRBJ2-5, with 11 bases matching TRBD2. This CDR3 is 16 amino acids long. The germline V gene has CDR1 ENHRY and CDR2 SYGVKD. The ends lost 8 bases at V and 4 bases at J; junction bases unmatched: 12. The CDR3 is CAIAVGLSGGGETQYF. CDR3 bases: TGTGCCATCGCGGTTGGGCTTAGCGGGGGGGGAGAGACCCAGTACTTC.

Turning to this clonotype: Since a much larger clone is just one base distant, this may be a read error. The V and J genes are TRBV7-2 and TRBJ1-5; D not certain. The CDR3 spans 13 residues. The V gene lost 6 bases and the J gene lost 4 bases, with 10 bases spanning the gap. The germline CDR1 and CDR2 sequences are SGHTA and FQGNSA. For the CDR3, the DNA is TGTGCCAGCAGACTCTCCGATAATCAGCCCCAGCATTTT. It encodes CASRLSDNQPQHF. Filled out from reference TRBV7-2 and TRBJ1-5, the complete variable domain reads GAGVSQSPSNKVTEKGKDVELRCDPISGHTALYWYRQSLGQGLEFLIYFQGNSAPDKSGLPSDRFSAERTGGSVSTLTIQRTQQEDSAVYLCASRLSDNQPQHFGDGTRLSIL.

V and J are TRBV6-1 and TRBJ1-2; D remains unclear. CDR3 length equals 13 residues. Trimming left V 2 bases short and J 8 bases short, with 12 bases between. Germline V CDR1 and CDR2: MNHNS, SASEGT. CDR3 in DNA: TGTGCCAGCAGTGAACTAGGGCCTACCGGCTACACCTTC. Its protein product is CASSELGPTGYTF.

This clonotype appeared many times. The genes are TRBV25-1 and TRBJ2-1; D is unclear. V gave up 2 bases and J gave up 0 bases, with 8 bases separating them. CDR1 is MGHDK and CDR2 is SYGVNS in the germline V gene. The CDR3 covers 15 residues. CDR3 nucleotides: TGTGCCAGCAGTGAAGCAGGAAGCTCCTACAATGAGCAGTTCTTC. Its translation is CASSEAGSSYNEQFF.

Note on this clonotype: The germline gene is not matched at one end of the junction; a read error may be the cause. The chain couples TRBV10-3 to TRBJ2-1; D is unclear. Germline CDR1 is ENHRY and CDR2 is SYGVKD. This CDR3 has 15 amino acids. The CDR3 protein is CASSYVSDLYNEQFF. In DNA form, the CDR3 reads TGTGCCAGCAGTTACGTCAGCGATCTCTACAATGAGCAGTTCTTC.

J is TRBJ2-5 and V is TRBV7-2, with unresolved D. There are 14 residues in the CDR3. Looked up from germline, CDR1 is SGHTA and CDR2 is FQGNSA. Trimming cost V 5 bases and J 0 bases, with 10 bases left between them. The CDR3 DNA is TGTGCCAGCAGCCCATGGGGTTACCAAGAGACCCAGTACTTC. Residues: CASSPWGYQETQYF.

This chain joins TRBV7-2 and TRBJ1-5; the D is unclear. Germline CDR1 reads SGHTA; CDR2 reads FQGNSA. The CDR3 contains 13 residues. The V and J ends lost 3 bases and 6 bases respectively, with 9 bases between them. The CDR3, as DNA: TGTGCCAGCAGCTTGACATGGGCTCAGCCCCAGCATTTT. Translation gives CASSLTWAQPQHF.

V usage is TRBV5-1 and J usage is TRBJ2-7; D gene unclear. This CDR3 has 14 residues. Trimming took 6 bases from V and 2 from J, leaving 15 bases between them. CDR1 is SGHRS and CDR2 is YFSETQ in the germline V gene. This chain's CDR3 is CASNVVEETYEQYF. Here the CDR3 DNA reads TGCGCCAGCAATGTTGTTGAAGAGACCTACGAGCAGTACTTC. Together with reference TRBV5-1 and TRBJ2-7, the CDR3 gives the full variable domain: KAGVTQTPRYLIKTRGQQVTLSCSPISGHRSVSWYQQTPGQGLQFLFEYFSETQRNKGNFPGRFSGRQFSNSRSEMNVSTLELGDSALYLCASNVVEETYEQYFGPGTRLTVT.

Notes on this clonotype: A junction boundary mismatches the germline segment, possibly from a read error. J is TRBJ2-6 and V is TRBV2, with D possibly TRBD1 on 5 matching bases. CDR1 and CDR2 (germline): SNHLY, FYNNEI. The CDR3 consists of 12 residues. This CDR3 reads CAREAGADVLTF. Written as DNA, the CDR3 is TGTGCCCGCGAGGCTGGGGCCGACGTCCTGACTTTC. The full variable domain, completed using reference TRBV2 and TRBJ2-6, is EPEVTQTPSHQVTQMGQEVILRCVPISNHLYFYWYRQILGQKVEFLVSFYNNEISEKSEIFDDQFSVERPDGSNFTLKIRSTKLEDSAMYFCAREAGADVLTFGAGSRLTVL.

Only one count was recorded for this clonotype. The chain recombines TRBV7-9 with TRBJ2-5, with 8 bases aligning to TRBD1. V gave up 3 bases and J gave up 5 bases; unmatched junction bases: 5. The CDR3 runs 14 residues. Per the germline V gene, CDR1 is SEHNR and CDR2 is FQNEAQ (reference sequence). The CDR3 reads CASSLGQVGETQYF. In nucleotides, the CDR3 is TGTGCCAGCAGCTTGGGACAGGTGGGGGAGACCCAGTACTTC. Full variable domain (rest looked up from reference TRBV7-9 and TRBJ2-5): DTGVSQNPRHKITKRGQNVTFRCDPISEHNRLYWYRQTLGQGPEFLTYFQNEAQLEKSRLLSDRFSAERPKGSFSTLEIQRTEQGDSAMYLCASSLGQVGETQYFGPGTRLLVL.

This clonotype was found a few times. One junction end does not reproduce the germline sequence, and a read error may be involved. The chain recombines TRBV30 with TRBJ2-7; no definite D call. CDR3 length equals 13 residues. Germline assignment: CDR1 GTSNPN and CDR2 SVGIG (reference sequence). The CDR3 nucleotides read TGTGCCTGGAGTCTCGGGTTCTCCTACAAGCAGTACTTC. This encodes CAWSLGFSYKQYF.

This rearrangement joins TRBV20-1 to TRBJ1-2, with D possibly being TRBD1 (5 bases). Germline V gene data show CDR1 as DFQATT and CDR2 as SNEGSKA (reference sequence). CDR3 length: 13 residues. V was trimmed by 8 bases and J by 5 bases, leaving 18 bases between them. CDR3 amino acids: CSLAAGISYGYTF. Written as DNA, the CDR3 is TGCAGTCTGGCCGCAGGGATTTCGTATGGCTACACCTTC.

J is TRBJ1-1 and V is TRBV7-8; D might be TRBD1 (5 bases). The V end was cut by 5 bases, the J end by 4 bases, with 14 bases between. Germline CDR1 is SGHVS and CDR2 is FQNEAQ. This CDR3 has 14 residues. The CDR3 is CASSAMGGATEAFF. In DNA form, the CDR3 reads TGTGCCAGCAGCGCCATGGGAGGGGCCACTGAAGCTTTCTTT.

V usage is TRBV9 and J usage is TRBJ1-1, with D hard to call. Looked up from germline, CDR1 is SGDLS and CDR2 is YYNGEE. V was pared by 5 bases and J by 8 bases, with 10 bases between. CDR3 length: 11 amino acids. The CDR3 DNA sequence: TGTGCCAGCAGTCCCCAGACAGAAGCTTTCTTT. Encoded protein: CASSPQTEAFF.

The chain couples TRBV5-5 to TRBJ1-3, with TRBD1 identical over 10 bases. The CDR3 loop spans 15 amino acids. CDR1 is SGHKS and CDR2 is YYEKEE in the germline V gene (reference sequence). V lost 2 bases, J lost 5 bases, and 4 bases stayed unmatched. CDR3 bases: TGTGCCAGCAGCTTCCCGACAGGGGGCAGAAACACCATATATTTT. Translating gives CASSFPTGGRNTIYF. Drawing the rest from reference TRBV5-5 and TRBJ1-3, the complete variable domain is DAGVTQSPTHLIKTRGQQVTLRCSPISGHKSVSWYQQVLGQGPQFIFQYYEKEERGRGNFPDRFSARQFPNYSSELNVNALLLGDSALYLCASSFPTGGRNTIYFGEGSWLTVV.

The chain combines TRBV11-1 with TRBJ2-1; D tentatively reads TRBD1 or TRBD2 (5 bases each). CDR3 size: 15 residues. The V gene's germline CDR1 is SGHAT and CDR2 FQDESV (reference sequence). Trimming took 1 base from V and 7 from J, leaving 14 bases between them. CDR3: CASSLGSGRRNEQFF. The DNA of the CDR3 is TGTGCCAGCAGCTTAGGTTCGGGACGAAGAAATGAGCAGTTCTTC.

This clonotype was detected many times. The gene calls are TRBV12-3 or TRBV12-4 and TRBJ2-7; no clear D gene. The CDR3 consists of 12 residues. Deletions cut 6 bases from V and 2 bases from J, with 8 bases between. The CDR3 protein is CASRAGTYEQYF. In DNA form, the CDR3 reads TGTGCCAGCAGGGCCGGAACCTACGAGCAGTACTTC.

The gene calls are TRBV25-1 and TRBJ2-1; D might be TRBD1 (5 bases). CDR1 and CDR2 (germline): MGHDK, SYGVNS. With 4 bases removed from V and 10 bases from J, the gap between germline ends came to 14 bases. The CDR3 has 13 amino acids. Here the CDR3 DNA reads TGTGCCAGCAGTGGGCCGGGTGCAGGGGAGCAGTTCTTC. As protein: CASSGPGAGEQFF. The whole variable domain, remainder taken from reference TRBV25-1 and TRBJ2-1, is EADIYQTPRYLVIGTGKKITLECSQTMGHDKMYWYQQDPGMELHLIHYSYGVNSTEKGDLSSESTVSRIRTEHFPLTLESARPSHTSQYLCASSGPGAGEQFFGPGTRLTVL.

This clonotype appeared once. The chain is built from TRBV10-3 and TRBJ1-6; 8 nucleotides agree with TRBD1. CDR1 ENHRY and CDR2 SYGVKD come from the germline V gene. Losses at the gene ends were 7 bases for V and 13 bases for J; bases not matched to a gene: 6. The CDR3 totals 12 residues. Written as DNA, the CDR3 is TGTGCCATCACCCGTGGACAGGGCCCCCTCCACTTT. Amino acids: CAITRGQGPLHF.

As DNA, the CDR3 is TGTGCCAGCAGCTCCCGTGGGGGAGAGACCCAGTACTTC. Its translation is CASSSRGGETQYF. The chain combines TRBV7-9 with TRBJ2-5; D is perhaps TRBD1 or TRBD2 (5 bases each). CDR1 is SEHNR, CDR2 FQNEAQ, per germline (reference sequence). V was clipped by 4 bases and J by 4 bases, with 10 bases between them. CDR3 size: 13 residues.

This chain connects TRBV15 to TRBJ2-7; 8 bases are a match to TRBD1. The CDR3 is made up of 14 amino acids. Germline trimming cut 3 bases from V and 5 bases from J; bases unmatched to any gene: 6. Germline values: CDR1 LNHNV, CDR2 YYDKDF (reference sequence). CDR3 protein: CATSRNDRGHEQYF. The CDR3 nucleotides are TGTGCCACCAGCAGGAACGACAGGGGCCACGAGCAGTACTTC.

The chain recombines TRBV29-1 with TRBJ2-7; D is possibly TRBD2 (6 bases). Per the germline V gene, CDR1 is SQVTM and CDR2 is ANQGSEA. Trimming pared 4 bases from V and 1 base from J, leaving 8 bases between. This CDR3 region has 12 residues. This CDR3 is CSVAGASYEQYF. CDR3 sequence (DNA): TGCAGCGTTGCGGGAGCGTCCTACGAGCAGTACTTC.

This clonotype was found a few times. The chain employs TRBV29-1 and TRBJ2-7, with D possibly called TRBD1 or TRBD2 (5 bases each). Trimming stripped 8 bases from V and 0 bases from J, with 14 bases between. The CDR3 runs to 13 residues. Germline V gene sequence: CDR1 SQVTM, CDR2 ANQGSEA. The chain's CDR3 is CSKPGTSSYEQYF. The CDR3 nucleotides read TGCAGCAAGCCGGGGACGAGCTCCTACGAGCAGTACTTC.

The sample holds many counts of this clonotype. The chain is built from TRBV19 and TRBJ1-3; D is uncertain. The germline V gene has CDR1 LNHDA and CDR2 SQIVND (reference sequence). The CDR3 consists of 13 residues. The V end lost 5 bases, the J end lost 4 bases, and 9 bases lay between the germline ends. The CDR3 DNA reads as TGTGCCAGTAGTGATCACTCGGGAAACACCATATATTTT. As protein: CASSDHSGNTIYF.

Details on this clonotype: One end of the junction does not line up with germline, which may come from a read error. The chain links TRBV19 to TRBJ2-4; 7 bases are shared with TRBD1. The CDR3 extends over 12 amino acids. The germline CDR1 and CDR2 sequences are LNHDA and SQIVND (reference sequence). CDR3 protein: CASSLDRVIQYF. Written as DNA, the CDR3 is TGTGCCAGTAGTTTAGACAGGGTCATTCAGTACTTC.

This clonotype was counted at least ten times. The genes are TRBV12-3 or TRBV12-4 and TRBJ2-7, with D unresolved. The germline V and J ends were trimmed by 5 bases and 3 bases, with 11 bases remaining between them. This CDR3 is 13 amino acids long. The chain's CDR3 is CASSLRTGYEQYF. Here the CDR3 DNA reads TGTGCCAGCAGTCTCCGAACGGGCTACGAGCAGTACTTC.

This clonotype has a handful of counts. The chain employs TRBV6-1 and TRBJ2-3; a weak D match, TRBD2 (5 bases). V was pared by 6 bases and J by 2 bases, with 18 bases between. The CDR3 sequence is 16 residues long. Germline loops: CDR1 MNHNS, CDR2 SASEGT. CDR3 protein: CASRGTLDGLTDTQYF. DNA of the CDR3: TGTGCCAGCAGGGGAACCTTGGACGGACTCACAGATACGCAGTATTTT.

The CDR3 DNA is TGTGCCAGCAGTTTACGCGTTTGGGGCGATTCACCCCTCCACTTT. Its protein is CASSLRVWGDSPLHF. The rearrangement joins TRBV6-4 to TRBJ1-6; tentative D call: TRBD1 (5 bases). This CDR3 region has 15 residues. In germline, CDR1 is MRHNA, CDR2 SNTAGT. V gave up 5 bases and J gave up 8 bases, with 16 bases separating them.

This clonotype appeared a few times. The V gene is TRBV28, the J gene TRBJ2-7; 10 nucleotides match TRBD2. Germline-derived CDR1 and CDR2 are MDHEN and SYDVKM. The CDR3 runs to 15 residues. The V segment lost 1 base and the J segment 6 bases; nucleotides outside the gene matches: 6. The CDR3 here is CASSLSSSGGGEQYF. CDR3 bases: TGTGCCAGCAGTTTATCCTCGAGCGGGGGGGGCGAGCAGTACTTC.